The next 9 T cell receptor beta chains were all read from a single sample in a study of regulatory T cells in long-lasting Graves disease. CDR3 regions were amplified by Arm-PCR using iRepertoire HTBI primers to build TCR beta libraries. TCRdb processed the multiplex PCR reads anew with MiXCR; each CDR3 protein has one entry. The data show 520,000 or so distinct CDR3 sequences, with about 12% seen just once and almost 9% held by the top ten. Time point: newly diagnosed GD, antithyroid drugs for less than 3 months. Extracted RNA from PBMCs served as the source of the TCR library. These sequences were also reported in another study, on T cells in Graves' hyperthyroidism and ophthalmopathy.

Sequences were derived from peripheral blood mononuclear cells (PBMCs), sampled at new diagnosis, from a patient treated with antithyroid drugs. The source of these receptors is a woman aged 25 to 39 with Graves disease.

This clonotype was detected many times. This sequence joins TRBV6-5 and TRBJ1-1; TRBD1 is a possible D gene (5 bases). The CDR3 is made up of 16 amino acids. V was clipped by 4 bases and J by 0 bases, with 15 bases between them. Germline CDR1 and CDR2: MNHEY and SVGAGI. For the CDR3, the DNA is TGTGCCAGCAGTTGGGAGCAGGGAAGGGTGAACACTGAAGCTTTCTTT. Translated: CASSWEQGRVNTEAFF.

This clonotype turned up a few times. This may be a read error: a much more frequent sequence differs by one nucleotide. The chain couples TRBV11-2 to TRBJ2-7, with unresolved D. CDR1 is SGHAT and CDR2 is FQNNGV in the germline V gene. This CDR3 comprises 11 residues. CDR3 DNA: TGTACCAGCAGCTCGGCCGTCGTGCAGTACTTC. It translates to CTSSSAVVQYF.

This clonotype showed up many times. The gene calls are TRBV20-1 and TRBJ2-5; D is uncertain. Germline V CDR1 and CDR2: DFQATT, SNEGSKA (reference sequence). The CDR3 contains 14 residues. V was cut by 1 base and J by 2 bases, with 11 bases left in between. CDR3 nucleotides: TGCAGTGCTAGAGTATGGCTAGTACAAGAGACCCAGTACTTC. Translated: CSARVWLVQETQYF.

The V call is TRBV27, the J call TRBJ1-5, with D perhaps TRBD1 (5 bases). Germline loops: CDR1 MNHEY, CDR2 SMNVEV (reference sequence). The V gene lost 3 bases and the J gene lost 11 bases, with 14 bases spanning the gap. The CDR3 has 13 amino acids. CDR3 region: CASSFSPQGAQHF. CDR3 coding DNA: TGTGCCAGCAGTTTTAGTCCCCAAGGGGCCCAGCATTTT.

This clonotype was detected many times. The genes are TRBV11-2 and TRBJ2-7; 12 bases map to TRBD2. CDR3 size: 17 residues. Per germline, CDR1 SGHAT and CDR2 FQNNGV. Trimming at V came to 0 bases and at J to 3 bases, leaving 6 bases not matched to a gene. The CDR3 loop is CASSLELAGGGGYEQYF. DNA for the CDR3: TGTGCCAGCAGCTTAGAACTAGCGGGAGGAGGGGGCTACGAGCAGTACTTC.

The chain recombines TRBV24-1 with TRBJ2-2, with D tentatively TRBD2 (7 bases). V was shortened by 6 bases and J by 5 bases, with 18 bases between the two germline ends. There are 16 residues in the CDR3. Looked up from germline, CDR1 is KGHDR and CDR2 is SFDVKD. Here the CDR3 reads CATSLAGARGTGELFF. For the CDR3, the DNA is TGTGCCACCAGTTTGGCGGGGGCGCGGGGGACCGGGGAGCTGTTTTTT.

This clonotype has at least ten counts. The rearrangement uses TRBV18 and TRBJ1-1; 10 positions match TRBD1. The germline V gene encodes CDR1 KGHSH and CDR2 LQKENI. V shed 6 bases, J shed 4 bases, and the junction held 5 bases outside the gene matches. The CDR3 contains 14 residues. This CDR3 is CASSPGQGTTEAFF. CDR3 sequence (DNA): TGTGCCAGCTCCCCGGGACAGGGGACCACTGAAGCTTTCTTT. Based on the CDR3 plus reference TRBV18 and TRBJ1-1, the full variable domain is NAGVMQNPRHLVRRRGQEARLRCSPMKGHSHVYWYRQLPEEGLKFMVYLQKENIIDESGMPKERFSAEFPKEGPSILRIQQVVRGDSAAYFCASSPGQGTTEAFFGQGTRLTVV.

Details on this clonotype: A read error is likely here: a far larger clone is one base away. This rearrangement joins TRBV11-2 to TRBJ2-7, with 11 bases that match TRBD1. The V gene's germline CDR1 is SGHAT and CDR2 FQNNGV. There are 14 residues in the CDR3. The CDR3 DNA reads TGTGCCGGCAGCTGGGACAGGGGGTCCTACGAGCAGTACTTC. Translating it yields CAGSWDRGSYEQYF. Full variable domain (rest looked up from reference TRBV11-2 and TRBJ2-7): EAGVAQSPRYKIIEKRQSVAFWCNPISGHATLYWYQQILGQGPKLLIQFQNNGVVDDSQLPKDRFSAERLKGVDSTLKIQPAKLEDSAVYLCAGSWDRGSYEQYFGPGTRLTVT.

This rearrangement joins TRBV24-1 to TRBJ2-1; D gene ambiguous. Per germline, CDR1 KGHDR and CDR2 SFDVKD. The CDR3 runs 11 residues. Trimming shortened V by 5 bases and J by 8 bases, and 6 bases separated the two germline ends. CDR3 sequence: CATSVGDEQFF. CDR3 bases: TGTGCCACCAGTGTAGGCGATGAGCAGTTCTTC.